This T cell receptor beta chain originates from a study of T cell clonotyping in hematopoietic cell transplantation. Study-wide results and limits: At the given depth, recipient repertoires were over 95% de novo clonotypes. No sorting was done, leaving CD4 and CD8 contributions mixed. Pathologically expanded recipient clonotypes increased progressively from day 30 to day 180 as diversity fell. Graft donor and pretransplant recipient Inverse Simpson Index values predicted broader posttransplant TCR diversity.

Trimming cost V 4 bases and J 2 bases, with 13 bases left between them. Germline CDR1 SGDLS, CDR2 YYNGEE. The CDR3 contains 14 residues. This clone has more than one count but fewer than ten. Its antigen remains unidentified. The table came from immunoSEQ multiplex PCR; TCRdb's copy has only in-frame clones and leaves some out. Of approximately 5,700 clones listed, around three quarters are singletons. The receptor was isolated from a male patient between 55 and 70 years old who had an allogeneic stem cell transplant, so T cells may come from the graft donor. Some clones in this sample may be carry-over from other donors' samples. The source was peripheral blood mononuclear cells, collected 100 days after allogeneic stem cell transplant. The J gene is TRBJ2-7, the V gene TRBV9, with D perhaps assigned TRBD1 or TRBD2 (5 bases each). DNA of the CDR3: TGTGCCAGCAGCCCCTGGGACCTAACCTACGAGCAGTACTTC. Protein sequence: CASSPWDLTYEQYF.